This T cell receptor beta chain was identified in a study of cytomegalovirus exposure and HLA in healthy donors. The CDR3 length is 17 residues. From germline, CDR1 is SNHLY and CDR2 FYNNEI. Germline trimming cut 5 bases from V and 4 bases from J; bases unmatched to any gene: 14. It was with 60 Vbeta and 13 Jbeta primers that the PCR ran. Clones were read by immunoSEQ multiplex PCR, and TCRdb kept only the in-frame ones, dropping some. The top ten clones hold around 3% of a sample with some 65,000 clones, roughly 60% of them seen once. What was sequenced was PBMCs. This chain links TRBV2 with TRBJ2-1; 7 positions match TRBD1. The receptor comes from a man younger than 40 in good health and CMV-seronegative. The CDR3 coding sequence is TGTGCCAGCAGTTCCAGACAGGGAGTACCAGGGTACAATGAGCAGTTCTTC. As protein: CASSSRQGVPGYNEQFF.